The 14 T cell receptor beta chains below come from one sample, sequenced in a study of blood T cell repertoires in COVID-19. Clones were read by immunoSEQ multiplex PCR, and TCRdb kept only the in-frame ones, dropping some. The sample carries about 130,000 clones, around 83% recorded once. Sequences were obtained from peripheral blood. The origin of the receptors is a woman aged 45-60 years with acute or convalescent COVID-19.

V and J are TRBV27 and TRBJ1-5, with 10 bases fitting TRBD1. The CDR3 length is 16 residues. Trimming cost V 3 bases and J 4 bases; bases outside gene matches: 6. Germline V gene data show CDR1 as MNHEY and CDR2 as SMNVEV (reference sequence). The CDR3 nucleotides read TGTGCCAGCAGTTTGACATGGACAGGGGGAAATCAGCCCCAGCATTTT. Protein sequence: CASSLTWTGGNQPQHF.

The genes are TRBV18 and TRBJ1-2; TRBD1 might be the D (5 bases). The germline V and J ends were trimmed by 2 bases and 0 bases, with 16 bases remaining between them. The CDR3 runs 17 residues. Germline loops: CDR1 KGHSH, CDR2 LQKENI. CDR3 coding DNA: TGTGCCAGCTCACCAACTACATCAGGACATACTAACTATGGCTACACCTTC. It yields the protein CASSPTTSGHTNYGYTF.

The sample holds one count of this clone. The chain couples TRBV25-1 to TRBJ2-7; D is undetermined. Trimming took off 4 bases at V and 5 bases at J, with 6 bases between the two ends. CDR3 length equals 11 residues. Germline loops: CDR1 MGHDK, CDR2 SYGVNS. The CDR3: CASSALDEQYF. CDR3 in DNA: TGTGCCAGCAGTGCTCTTGACGAGCAGTACTTC.

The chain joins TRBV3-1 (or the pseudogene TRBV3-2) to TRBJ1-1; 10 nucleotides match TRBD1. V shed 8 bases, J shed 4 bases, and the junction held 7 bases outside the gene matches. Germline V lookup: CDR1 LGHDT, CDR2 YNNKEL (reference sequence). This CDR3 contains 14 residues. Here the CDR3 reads CASSGTGASTEAFF. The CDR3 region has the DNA TGTGCCAGCTCGGGGACAGGGGCCAGCACTGAAGCTTTCTTT.

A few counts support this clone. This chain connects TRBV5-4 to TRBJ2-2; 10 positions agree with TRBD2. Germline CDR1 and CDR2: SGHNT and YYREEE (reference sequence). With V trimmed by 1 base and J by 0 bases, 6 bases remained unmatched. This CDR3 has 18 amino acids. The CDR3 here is CASSLYLAGAANTGELFF. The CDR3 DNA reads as TGTGCCAGCAGCTTGTACCTAGCGGGGGCCGCGAACACCGGGGAGCTGTTTTTT.

The CDR3 sequence: CASSPPGGEQFF. The CDR3, as DNA: TGTGCCAGCAGCCCCCCTGGAGGCGAGCAGTTCTTC. The V gene is TRBV7-6, the J gene TRBJ2-1; D might be TRBD2 (5 bases). The CDR3 length is 12 residues. V was shortened by 5 bases and J by 10 bases, with 12 bases between the two germline ends. Germline V gene sequence: CDR1 SGHVS, CDR2 FNYEAQ.

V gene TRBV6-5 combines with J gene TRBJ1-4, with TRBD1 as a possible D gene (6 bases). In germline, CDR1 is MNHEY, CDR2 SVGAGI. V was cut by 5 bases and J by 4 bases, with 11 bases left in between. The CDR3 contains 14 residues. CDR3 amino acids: CASSKTGSNEKLFF. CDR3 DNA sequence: TGTGCCAGCAGTAAGACAGGCAGTAATGAAAAACTGTTTTTT.

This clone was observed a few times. The CDR3 DNA reads TGTGCCAGCAGCCAAGTAAGCGGGGTCACCTACGAGCAGTACTTC. Translated: CASSQVSGVTYEQYF. V is TRBV3-1 (or the pseudogene TRBV3-2) and J is TRBJ2-7; 7 bases align to TRBD2. Germline loops: CDR1 LGHDT, CDR2 YNNKEL (reference sequence). The V gene end was trimmed by 1 base and the J gene end by 2 bases; junction bases not matched to a gene: 5. The CDR3 runs to 15 residues.

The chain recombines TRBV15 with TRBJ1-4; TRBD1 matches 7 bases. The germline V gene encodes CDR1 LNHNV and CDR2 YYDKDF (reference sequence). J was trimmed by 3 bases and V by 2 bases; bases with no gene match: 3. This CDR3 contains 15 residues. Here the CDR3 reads CATSRRTGSNEKLFF. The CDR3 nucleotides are TGTGCCACCAGCAGAAGGACAGGCTCTAATGAAAAACTGTTTTTT. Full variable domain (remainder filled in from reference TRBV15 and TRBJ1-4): DAMVIQNPRYQVTQFGKPVTLSCSQTLNHNVMYWYQQKSSQAPKLLFHYYDKDFNNEADTPDNFQSRRPNTSFCFLDIRSPGLGDTAMYLCATSRRTGSNEKLFFGSGTQLSVL.

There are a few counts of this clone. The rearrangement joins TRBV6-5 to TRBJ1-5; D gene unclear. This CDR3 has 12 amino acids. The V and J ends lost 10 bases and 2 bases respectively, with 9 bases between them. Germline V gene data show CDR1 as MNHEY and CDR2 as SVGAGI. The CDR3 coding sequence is TGTGCCACTGGGGAGGGCAATCAGCCCCAGCATTTT. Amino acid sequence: CATGEGNQPQHF.

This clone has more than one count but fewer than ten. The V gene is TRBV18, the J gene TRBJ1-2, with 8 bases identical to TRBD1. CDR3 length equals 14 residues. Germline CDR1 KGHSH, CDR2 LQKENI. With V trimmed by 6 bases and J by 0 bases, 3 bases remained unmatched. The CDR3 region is CASSLTGANYGYTF. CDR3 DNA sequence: TGTGCCAGCTCGTTGACAGGGGCTAACTATGGCTACACCTTC. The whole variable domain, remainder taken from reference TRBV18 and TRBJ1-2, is NAGVMQNPRHLVRRRGQEARLRCSPMKGHSHVYWYRQLPEEGLKFMVYLQKENIIDESGMPKERFSAEFPKEGPSILRIQQVVRGDSAAYFCASSLTGANYGYTFGSGTRLTVV.

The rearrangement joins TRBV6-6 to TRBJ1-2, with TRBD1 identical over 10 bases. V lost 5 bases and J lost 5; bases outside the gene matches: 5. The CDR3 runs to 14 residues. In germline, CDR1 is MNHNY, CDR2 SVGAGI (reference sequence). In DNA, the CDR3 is TGTGCCAGCAGTGACCTGGGACAGGGGTATGGCTACACCTTC. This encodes CASSDLGQGYGYTF.

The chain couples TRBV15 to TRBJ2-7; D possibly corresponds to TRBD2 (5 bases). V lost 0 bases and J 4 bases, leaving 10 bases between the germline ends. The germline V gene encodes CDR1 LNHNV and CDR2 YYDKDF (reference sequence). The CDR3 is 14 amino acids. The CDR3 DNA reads TGTGCCACCAGCAGAGATCTCGAGGGTTACGAGCAGTACTTC. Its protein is CATSRDLEGYEQYF. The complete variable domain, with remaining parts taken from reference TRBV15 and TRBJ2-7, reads DAMVIQNPRYQVTQFGKPVTLSCSQTLNHNVMYWYQQKSSQAPKLLFHYYDKDFNNEADTPDNFQSRRPNTSFCFLDIRSPGLGDTAMYLCATSRDLEGYEQYFGPGTRLTVT.

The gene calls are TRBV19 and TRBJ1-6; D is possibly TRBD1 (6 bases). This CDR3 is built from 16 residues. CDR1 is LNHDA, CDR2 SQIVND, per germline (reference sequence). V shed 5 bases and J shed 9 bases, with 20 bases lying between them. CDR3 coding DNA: TGTGCCAGTAGTGACCGGGGGGGCCCGGGCGTTTCACCCCTCCACTTT. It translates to CASSDRGGPGVSPLHF.